The present TCR beta chain was sequenced within a study of blood T cell repertoires in COVID-19. Study summary: T cells, B-cell-depleted T cells, or PBMCs supplied cDNA or gDNA.

The authors' processing: Estimation of nucleated cell counts relied on the amplification of reference gene primers. Using immunoSEQ multiplex PCR, the repertoire was profiled, and TCRdb retains in-frame clones only, with some absent. The DNA was the basis for D and trimming; V, J and clone size are from that table. The sample lists under 150,000 clones; more than 70% were seen once. Germline CDR1 and CDR2: SGHRS and YFSETQ. The CDR3 covers 16 residues. J gave up 4 bases and V 0 bases, and 7 bases lay outside the gene matches. The receptor's source is a man aged 65-85 years with acute or convalescent COVID-19. Specimen: peripheral blood. This rearrangement joins TRBV5-1 to TRBJ2-3; 8 bases line up with TRBD2. CDR3 region: CASSLAGSGVADTQYF. In DNA, the CDR3 is TGCGCCAGCAGCTTGGCTGGTAGCGGGGTAGCAGATACGCAGTATTTT.